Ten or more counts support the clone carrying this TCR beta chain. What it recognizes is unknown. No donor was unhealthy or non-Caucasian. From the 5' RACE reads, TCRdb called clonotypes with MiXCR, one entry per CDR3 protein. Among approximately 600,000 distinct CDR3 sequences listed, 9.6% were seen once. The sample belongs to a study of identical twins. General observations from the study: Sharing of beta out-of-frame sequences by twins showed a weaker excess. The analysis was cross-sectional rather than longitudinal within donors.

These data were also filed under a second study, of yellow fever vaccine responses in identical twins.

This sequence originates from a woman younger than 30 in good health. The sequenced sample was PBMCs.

The chain's CDR3 is CASSLQGQNTEAFF. The DNA of the CDR3 is TGCGCCAGCAGCCTACAGGGGCAGAACACTGAAGCTTTCTTT. The gene calls are TRBV5-1 and TRBJ1-1, with 7 bases matching TRBD1. V lost 4 bases, J lost 1 base, and 4 bases stayed unmatched. The CDR3 sequence is 14 residues long. Germline CDR1 is SGHRS and CDR2 is YFSETQ.